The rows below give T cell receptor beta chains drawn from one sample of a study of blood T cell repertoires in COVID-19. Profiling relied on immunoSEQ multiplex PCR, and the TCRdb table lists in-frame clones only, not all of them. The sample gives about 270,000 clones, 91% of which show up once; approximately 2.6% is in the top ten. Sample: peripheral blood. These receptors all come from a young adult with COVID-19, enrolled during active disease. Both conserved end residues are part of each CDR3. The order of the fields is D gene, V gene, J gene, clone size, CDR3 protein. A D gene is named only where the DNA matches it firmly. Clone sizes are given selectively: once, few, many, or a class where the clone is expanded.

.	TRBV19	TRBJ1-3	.	CASSDLGDSGNTIYF
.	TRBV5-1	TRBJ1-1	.	CASSLEPYTEAFF
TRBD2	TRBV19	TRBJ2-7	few	CASSIAGGLYEQYF
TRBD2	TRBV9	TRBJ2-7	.	CASSVLGLVSPEQYF
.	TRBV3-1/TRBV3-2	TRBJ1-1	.	CASSQGHPNTEAFF
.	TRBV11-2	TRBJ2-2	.	CASSWGGLSTGELFF
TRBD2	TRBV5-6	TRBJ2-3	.	CASSLAPSGPDTQYF
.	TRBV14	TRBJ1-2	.	CASSPGNSYGYTF
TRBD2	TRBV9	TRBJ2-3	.	CARRVGGGGIGLAILTDTQYF
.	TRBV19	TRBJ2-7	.	CASNLALSSYEQYF
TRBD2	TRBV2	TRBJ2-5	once	CARGLAGESWGTQYF
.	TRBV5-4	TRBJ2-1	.	CASSLSVRGDNNEQFF
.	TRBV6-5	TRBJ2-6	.	CASSYSERSGANVLTF
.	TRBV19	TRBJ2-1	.	CASSIERYNEQFF
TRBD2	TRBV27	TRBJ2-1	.	CASSPGTSGRSEQFF
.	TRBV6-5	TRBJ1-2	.	CASKFSPDGYTF
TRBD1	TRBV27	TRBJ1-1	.	CASSQGTGSLPNTEAFF
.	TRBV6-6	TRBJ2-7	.	CASRDSSNSYEQYF
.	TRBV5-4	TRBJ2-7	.	CASSLRQDYEQYF
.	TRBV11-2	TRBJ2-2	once	CASSLVPMYGSAYTGELFF
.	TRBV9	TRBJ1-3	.	CASSPRVGSGNTIYF
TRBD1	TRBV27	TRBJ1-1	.	CASTSTDRLEAFF
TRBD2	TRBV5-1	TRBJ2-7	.	CASRTGRGVSYEQYF
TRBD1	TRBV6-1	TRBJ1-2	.	CASSEEGTDGYTF
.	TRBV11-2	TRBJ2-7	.	CASSLGRGASYEQYF
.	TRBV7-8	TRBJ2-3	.	CASSFYPTGEFTDTQYF
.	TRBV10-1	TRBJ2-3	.	CASSYSTSTDTQYF
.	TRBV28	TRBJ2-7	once	CASSFGAFSPHEQYF
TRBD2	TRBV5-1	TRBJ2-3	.	CASSGGTSGSIDTQYF
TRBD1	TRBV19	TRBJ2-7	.	CASSSPGQAMYEQYF
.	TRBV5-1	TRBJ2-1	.	CASRELEGRGNEQFF
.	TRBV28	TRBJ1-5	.	CASSGGGVYSNQPQHF
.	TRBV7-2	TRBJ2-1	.	CASSLNGSPGAGEQFF
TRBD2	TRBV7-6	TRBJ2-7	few	CASSLGWSRGSHEQYF
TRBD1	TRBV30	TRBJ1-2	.	CAWRNTGQGYGYTF
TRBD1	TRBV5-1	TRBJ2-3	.	CASSPGPDRGNTADTQYF
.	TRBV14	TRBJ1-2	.	CASSQEAYGYTF
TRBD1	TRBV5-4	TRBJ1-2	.	CATGTGGASTF
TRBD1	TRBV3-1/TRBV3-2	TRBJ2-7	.	CASTQLDRGDEQYF
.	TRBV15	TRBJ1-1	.	CATSRGWRGADTEAFF
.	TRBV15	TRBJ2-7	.	CATSKGTPYEQYF
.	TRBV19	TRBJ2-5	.	CASSMVGRHQETQYF
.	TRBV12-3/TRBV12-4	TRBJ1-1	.	CASSTPGNTEAFF
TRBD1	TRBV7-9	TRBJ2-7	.	CASSFQGAAYEQYF
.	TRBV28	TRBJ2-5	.	CASSFYQTIQETQYF
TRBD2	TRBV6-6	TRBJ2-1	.	CASRPSGVSSYNEQFF
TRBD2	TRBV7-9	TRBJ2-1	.	CASSSLKVAGGRNEQFF
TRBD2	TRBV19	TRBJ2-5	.	CASSLKPLLAGEIQETQYF
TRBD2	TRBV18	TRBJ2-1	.	CASSPPTSGRTTVDEQFF
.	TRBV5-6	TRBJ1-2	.	CASSLVRDPGGGYTF
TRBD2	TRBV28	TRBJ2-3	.	CASSRGGADTQYF